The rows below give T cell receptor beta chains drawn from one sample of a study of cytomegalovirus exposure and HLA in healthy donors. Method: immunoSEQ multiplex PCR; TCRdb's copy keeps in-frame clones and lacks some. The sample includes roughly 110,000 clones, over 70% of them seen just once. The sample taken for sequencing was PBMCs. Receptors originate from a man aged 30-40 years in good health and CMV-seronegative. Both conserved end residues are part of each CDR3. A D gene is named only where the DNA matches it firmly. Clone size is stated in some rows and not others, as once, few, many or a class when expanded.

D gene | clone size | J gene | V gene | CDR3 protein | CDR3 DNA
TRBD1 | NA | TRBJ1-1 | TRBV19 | CASSMWTGEITEAFF | TGTGCCAGTAGTATGTGGACAGGGGAAATCACTGAAGCTTTCTTT
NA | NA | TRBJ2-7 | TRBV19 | CASRGYYEQYF | TGTGCCAGTCGGGGTTACTACGAGCAGTACTTC
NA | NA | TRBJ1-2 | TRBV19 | CASQSREDGYTF | TGTGCCAGTCAGTCCAGGGAGGACGGCTACACCTTC
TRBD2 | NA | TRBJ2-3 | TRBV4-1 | CASSQGPASGRRTDTQYF | TGCGCCAGCAGCCAAGGCCCCGCGAGCGGGAGGCGAACAGATACGCAGTATTTT
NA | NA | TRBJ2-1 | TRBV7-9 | CASSLRREEQFF | TGTGCCAGCAGCTTACGACGGGAAGAGCAGTTCTTC
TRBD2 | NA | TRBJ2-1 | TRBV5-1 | CASSLVGTSGSNEQFF | TGCGCCAGCAGCTTGGTTGGGACTAGCGGGAGCAATGAGCAGTTCTTC
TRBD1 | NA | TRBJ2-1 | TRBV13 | CASNQPGTVEDNEQFF | TGTGCCAGCAACCAACCTGGGACAGTCGAGGATAATGAGCAGTTCTTC
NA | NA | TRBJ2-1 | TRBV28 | CASRFTSGNEQFF | TGTGCCAGCAGATTTACTAGTGGCAATGAGCAGTTCTTC
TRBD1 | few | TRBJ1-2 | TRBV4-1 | CASSPGTGGYGYTF | TGCGCCAGCAGCCCCGGGACAGGGGGATATGGCTACACCTTC
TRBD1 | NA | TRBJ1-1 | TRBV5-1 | CASSGQGNTEAFF | TGCGCCAGCAGCGGACAGGGGAACACTGAAGCTTTCTTT
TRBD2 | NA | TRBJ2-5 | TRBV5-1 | CASSLAGGDQETQYF | TGCGCCAGCAGCCTAGCGGGGGGAGACCAAGAGACCCAGTACTTC
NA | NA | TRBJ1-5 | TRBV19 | CASKSQTVRQPQHF | TGTGCCAGTAAATCCCAGACAGTTCGTCAGCCCCAGCATTTT